This entry describes one T cell receptor (beta chain). The specificity of this receptor is unknown. Per-base qualities were not stored, and no clone one base away is much larger. The sample is drawn from a study of long-term antiretroviral therapy in people with HIV (dated by TCRdb to between 2022 and 2023). For the study in its entirety: The earliest samples were collected about a decade before the 2015 WHO recommendation for immediate ART, when ART was typically delayed until CD4 counts fell. No cross-contamination during QIAcube processing was seen in test extractions of a monoclonal T-cell line run alongside around 31 polyclonal samples. From 25 to 30 adults with confirmed HIV infection, the cohort provided approximately 190 cryopreserved PBMC samples, gathered serially across a mean of around 6 years (range 1-12). A retrospective serial study tested whether ART initiation and durable HIV suppression were associated with changes in peripheral blood TRB repertoire composition and diversity. Among the approximately 30 participants with HIV, about 11 were female. Points the paper makes about the study in general: The samples span the years 2004 to 2017, and the ART regimens used at that time may not be as effective as current regimens. Compared with controls, HIV repertoires had narrower CDR3 length ranges, and the network structure pointed to an antigen-experienced repertoire that shifted only slightly toward naive after ART. Expanded TRB clones identified before ART initiation dominated the repertoire at all time points, although this dominance fluctuated and declined in many PLHIV after ART. Starting ART was linked to a significant rise in TRB diversity, yet even after long-term ART the diversity remained significantly lower than in transplant donor controls. Because PBMC availability was limited, only the TCR beta chain was sequenced, with no alpha chain pairing. Unsorted PBMC were profiled instead of sorted CD4+ and CD8+ T cells because pre-ART samples had limited cell numbers. No data were available on ART adherence, viral resistance or therapy changes, limiting inferences about post-ART repertoire changes.

Trimmed from V: 4 bases; trimmed from J: 2 bases; junction bases lacking a gene match: 11. The CDR3 goes from the cysteine to the phenylalanine over 17 residues. The kept DNA is CDR3 alone, 51 bases in frame from the first base. CDR1 and CDR2 were assigned from the germline V gene as SGHRS and YFSETQ. To be included, a participant needed at least one PBMC sample from before ART initiation plus at least two post-ART samples. All participants with HIV were treated in the United States of America. Before DNA extraction, cryopreserved samples of 1-10 million PBMC were thawed and then washed. At the time of the earliest PBMC sample for each participant with HIV, ages ranged from roughly 23 to 55 years. Each participant contributed PBMC samples from 1-4 timepoints before ART initiation and 2-8 timepoints after ART initiation, with a median of 7 samples. Serial HIV viral load, CD4+ T-cell count, ART history and demographic data were obtained for every participant. Genomic DNA was extracted from unsorted PBMC with a Qiagen kit on a QIAcube, with processing performed in batches of 12 samples.

The immunoSEQ hsTCRB v3.0 assay was used at survey level resolution to sequence the TRB variable region. The targeted TRB sequencing depth was about 35,000-55,000 T-cell genomes per sample. TRB libraries were pooled and sequenced on an Illumina MiSeq using a v3 150-cycle kit. Concerning the study's data processing: Repertoire analysis ran in R within a reproducible Nextflow workflow covering QC, data transformation and analysis. Custom analyses were implemented in LymphoSeq2, an R package for AIRR-Seq data exploration. A few samples that produced fewer than 5000 total TRB sequences were removed, so about 200 HIV repertoires were analyzed. Among the 188 retained HIV repertoires, roughly 60 were collected before ART initiation and 120 to 140 were collected after ART initiation. Repertoires were downsampled to 5000 TRB nucleotide sequences, and summary statistics were averaged over 100 downsampling iterations. The analysis kept only TRB sequences whose CDR3 regions were at least seven amino acids long. A Shannon entropy-derived clonality score and the Gini coefficient were used to measure diversity. In the repertoire networks, any two of the top 5000 CDR3 amino acid sequences were connected whenever the two sequences differed by an edit distance of one. For TRB CDR3 amino acid sequences, antigen specificity groups and MHC restriction were predicted with GLIPH2. Known CMV, EBV, HIV or tissue antigen associations were flagged by matching CDR3 amino acid sequences against VDJdb and McPAS-TCR. Pre-ART, post-ART and control groups were compared with Wilcoxon signed-rank tests and Holm-Bonferroni correction. Held by TCRdb, this immuneACCESS table contains in-frame sequences only and omits some clones. Under half of the omission traces to an unresolved V gene where checked; the cause of the rest is unknown. That table furnishes V, J and clone size, whereas the DNA furnished D and trimming. This sample is represented by tens of thousands of clones; about 88% of them were singletons. The top ten hold approximately 0.93% of the sample.

The clonotype was recovered from a man aged 45-65 years with HIV. The chain employs TRBV5-1 and TRBJ2-3; 9 central nucleotides agree with TRBD1. The input for sequencing was unsorted PBMCs, taken 2 years after starting antiretroviral therapy. DNA sequence: TGCGCCAGCAGCAGAGGACAGGGGCCGAGGGACACAGATACGCAGTATTTT. This translates into CASSRGQGPRDTDTQYF.